The subject of this entry is one T cell receptor beta chain. Its antigen is unknown. The record has no base qualities; no much larger clone is one base away. The data are from a study of blood T cell repertoires in COVID-19 (dated by TCRdb to 2020 to 2022). Looking at the study overall: Samples from collaborators originated in the United States, Italy and Spain and spanned both the acute and convalescent phases of COVID-19. The prospective study material was composed of cDNA or gDNA derived from T cells, B-cell-depleted T cells, or PBMCs. The dataset comprised deeply sampled blood TCRbeta repertoires from subjects exposed to, actively infected with, or recovered from COVID-19. The repertoires were made available in a free public database intended to serve as a resource for research on the immune response to SARS-CoV-2. The samples were drawn from two sources: the first 160 participants of the ongoing ImmuneRACE study, and 1,000 to 1,500 subjects contributed by 6 global collaborators. The sample metadata nearly always contained a de-identified subject ID, COVID-19 status, age in years and sex. Where available, HLA class I and class II types were obtained from metadata supplied by the sample provider rather than from assay-based typing.

TCRbeta CDR3 regions were amplified from genomic DNA by means of the immunoSEQ Assay, a bias-controlled multiplex PCR. As for how the authors treated the data: Within the assay, amplification of reference gene primers was used to estimate how many nucleated cells each sample contained. To quantify the absolute abundance of each unique TCRbeta CDR3 rearrangement, sequence reads were collapsed and filtered. For each sample, productive Simpson clonality was calculated by taking the square root of Simpson's diversity index across productive rearrangements. TCRdb took this table from immuneACCESS and kept in-frame rearrangements with V and J called. Such tables lack part of the clones; where checked against another copy, unresolved V genes explain under half of the gap, and the rest is unexplained. V and J calls and clone size are as listed in that table; D and trimming were resolved from the DNA. The sample table shows 200,000 to 250,000 clones, and 80% to 90% are seen once. The ten largest make up roughly 14% of the sample.

CDR1 and CDR2 are read off the germline V gene as SQVTM and ANQGSEA. The CDR3 spans 20 residues, from the cysteine through the phenylalanine. The DNA shown is the 60-base CDR3, in frame from base 1. V and J are trimmed by 0 bases and 7 bases, and the gene matches miss 20 bases of the junction. Study-wide conclusions, independent of this receptor: The quantity of clinical and demographic metadata differed by source and by participant and was supplied without curation.

Participants in the prospective study were aged about 18 to 95 years, lived in about two dozen United States geographic areas, and enrolled through a virtual design. In the prospective study, participants were assigned to cohorts based on the clinical history participants reported in a screening survey and a study questionnaire. Each participant in the prospective study had whole blood, serum and a nasopharyngeal or oropharyngeal swab collected by mobile phlebotomists. Prospective study participants could optionally give additional blood draws and questionnaires over an approximately two-month period. Prospective study blood samples were shipped either frozen or at room temperature before DNA extraction.

Sequenced sample: PBMCs or T cells enriched from blood (not recorded which). The sequence links TRBV29-1 to TRBJ2-1; TRBD2 lines up with 11 middle nucleotides. This receptor was taken from a woman aged 45-60 years with acute COVID-19. The DNA sequence is TGCAGCGTTGAAGACACAGTGCATCCCTTAGCGGGAGGGGAAGAGAATGAGCAGTTCTTC. Translated, it gives CSVEDTVHPLAGGEENEQFF.